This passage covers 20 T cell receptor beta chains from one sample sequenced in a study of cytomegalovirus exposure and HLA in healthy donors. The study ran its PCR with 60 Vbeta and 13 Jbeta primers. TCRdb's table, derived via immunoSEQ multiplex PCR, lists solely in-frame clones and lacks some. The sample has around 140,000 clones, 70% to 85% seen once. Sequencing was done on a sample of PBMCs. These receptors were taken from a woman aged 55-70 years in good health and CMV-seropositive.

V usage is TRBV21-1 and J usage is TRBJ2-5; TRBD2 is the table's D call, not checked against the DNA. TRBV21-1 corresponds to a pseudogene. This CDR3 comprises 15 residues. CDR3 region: CASKCDGRSQETQYF. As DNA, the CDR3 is TGTGCCAGCAAGTGCGACGGGAGAAGTCAAGAGACCCAGTACTTC.

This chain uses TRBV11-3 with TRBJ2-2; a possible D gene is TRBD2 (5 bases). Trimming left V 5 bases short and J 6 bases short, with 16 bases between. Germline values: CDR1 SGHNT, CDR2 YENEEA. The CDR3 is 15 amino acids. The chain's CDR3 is CASSATGSGAGELFF. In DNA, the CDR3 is TGTGCCAGCAGCGCGACCGGGTCCGGGGCCGGGGAGCTGTTTTTT.

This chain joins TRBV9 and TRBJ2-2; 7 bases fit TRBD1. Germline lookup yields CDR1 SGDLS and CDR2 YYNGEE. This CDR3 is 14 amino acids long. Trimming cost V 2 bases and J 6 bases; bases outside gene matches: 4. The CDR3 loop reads CASSVDREPGELFF. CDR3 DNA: TGTGCCAGCAGCGTCGACAGGGAGCCCGGGGAGCTGTTTTTT.

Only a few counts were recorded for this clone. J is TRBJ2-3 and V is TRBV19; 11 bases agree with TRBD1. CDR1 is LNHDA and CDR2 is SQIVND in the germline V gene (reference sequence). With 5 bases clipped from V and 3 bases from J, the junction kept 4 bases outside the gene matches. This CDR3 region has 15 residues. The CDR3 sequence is CASSPGTGGTDTQYF. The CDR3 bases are TGTGCCAGTAGTCCCGGGACAGGGGGGACAGATACGCAGTATTTT. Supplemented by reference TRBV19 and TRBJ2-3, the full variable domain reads DGGITQSPKYLFRKEGQNVTLSCEQNLNHDAMYWYRQDPGQGLRLIYYSQIVNDFQKGDIAEGYSVSREKKESFPLTVTSAQKNPTAFYLCASSPGTGGTDTQYFGPGTRLTVL.

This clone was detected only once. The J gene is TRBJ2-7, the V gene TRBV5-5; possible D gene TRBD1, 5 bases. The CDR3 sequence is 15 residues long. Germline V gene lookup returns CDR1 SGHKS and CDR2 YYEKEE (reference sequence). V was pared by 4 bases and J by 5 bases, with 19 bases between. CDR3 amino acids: CASSRLPQGIDEQYF. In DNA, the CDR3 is TGTGCCAGCAGCCGGTTACCTCAGGGAATTGACGAGCAGTACTTC.

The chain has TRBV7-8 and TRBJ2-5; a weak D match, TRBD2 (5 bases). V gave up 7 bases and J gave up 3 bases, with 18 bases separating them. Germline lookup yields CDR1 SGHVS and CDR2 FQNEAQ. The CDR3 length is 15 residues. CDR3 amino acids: CASTQSSWREETQYF. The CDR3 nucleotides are TGTGCCAGCACCCAATCGAGCTGGCGGGAAGAGACCCAGTACTTC.

The CDR3 bases are TGTGCCAGCAGTTATGGACAGGGTGGGACTGAAGCTTTCTTT. Its translation: CASSYGQGGTEAFF. The chain carries TRBV6-5 and TRBJ1-1, with 8 bases that match TRBD1. This CDR3 region has 14 residues. Germline V CDR1 and CDR2: MNHEY, SVGAGI. V shed 3 bases and J 5 bases; nucleotides not matched to a gene: 5.

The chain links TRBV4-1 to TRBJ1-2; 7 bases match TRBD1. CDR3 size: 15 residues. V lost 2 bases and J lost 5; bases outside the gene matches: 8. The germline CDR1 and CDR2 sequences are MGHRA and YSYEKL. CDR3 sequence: CASSQRTGLKYGYTF. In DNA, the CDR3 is TGCGCCAGCAGCCAAAGGACAGGCCTCAAATATGGCTACACCTTC.

The CDR3 protein is CASSLAGENQPQHF. In DNA form, the CDR3 reads TGTGCCAGCAGCTTGGCGGGGGAAAATCAGCCCCAGCATTTT. The V and J genes are TRBV7-2 and TRBJ1-5; D possibly corresponds to TRBD1 (5 bases). The CDR3 is 14 residues long. V was shortened by 3 bases and J by 4 bases, with 10 bases between the two germline ends. Germline CDR1 and CDR2: SGHTA and FQGNSA.

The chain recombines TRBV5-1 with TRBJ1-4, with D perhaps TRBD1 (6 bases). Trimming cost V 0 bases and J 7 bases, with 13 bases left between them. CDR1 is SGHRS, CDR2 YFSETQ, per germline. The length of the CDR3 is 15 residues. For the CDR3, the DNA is TGCGCCAGCAGCTTGGGGGGGGGCGCCGGTGAAAAACTGTTTTTT. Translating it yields CASSLGGGAGEKLFF.

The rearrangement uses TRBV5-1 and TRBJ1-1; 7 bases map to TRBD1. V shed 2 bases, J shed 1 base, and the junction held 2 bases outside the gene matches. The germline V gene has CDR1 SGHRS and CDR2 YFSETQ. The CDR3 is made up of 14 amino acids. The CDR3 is CASSLQGTNTEAFF. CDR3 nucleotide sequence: TGCGCCAGCAGCTTACAGGGGACGAACACTGAAGCTTTCTTT. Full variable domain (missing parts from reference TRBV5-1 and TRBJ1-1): KAGVTQTPRYLIKTRGQQVTLSCSPISGHRSVSWYQQTPGQGLQFLFEYFSETQRNKGNFPGRFSGRQFSNSRSEMNVSTLELGDSALYLCASSLQGTNTEAFFGQGTRLTVV.

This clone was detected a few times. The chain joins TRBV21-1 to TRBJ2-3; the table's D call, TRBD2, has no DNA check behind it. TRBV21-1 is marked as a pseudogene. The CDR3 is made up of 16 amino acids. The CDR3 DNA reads TGTGCCAGCGCCTTTCGGATAGCGGGAGACACAGATACGCAGTATTTT. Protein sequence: CASAFRIAGDTDTQYF.

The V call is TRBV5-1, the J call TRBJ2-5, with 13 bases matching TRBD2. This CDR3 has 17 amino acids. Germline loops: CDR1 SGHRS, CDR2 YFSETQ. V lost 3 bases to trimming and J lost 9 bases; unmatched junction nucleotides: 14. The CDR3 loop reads CASSSETSGRGRVAQYF. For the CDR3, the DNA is TGCGCCAGCAGCTCCGAAACTAGCGGGAGGGGGCGCGTGGCCCAGTACTTC.

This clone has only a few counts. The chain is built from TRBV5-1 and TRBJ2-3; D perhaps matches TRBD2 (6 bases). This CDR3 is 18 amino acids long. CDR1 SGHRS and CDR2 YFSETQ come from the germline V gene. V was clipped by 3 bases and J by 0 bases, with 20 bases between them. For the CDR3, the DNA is TGCGCCAGCAGCTATTGGCACGGGGGAGGTCCTAGCACAGATACGCAGTATTTT. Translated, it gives CASSYWHGGGPSTDTQYF.

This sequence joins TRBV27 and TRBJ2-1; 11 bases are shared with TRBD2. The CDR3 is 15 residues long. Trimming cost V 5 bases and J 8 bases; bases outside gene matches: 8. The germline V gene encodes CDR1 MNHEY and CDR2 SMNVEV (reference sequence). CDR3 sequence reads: CASSALAGGGDEQFF. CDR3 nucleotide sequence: TGTGCCAGCAGTGCTCTAGCGGGAGGCGGGGATGAGCAGTTCTTC.

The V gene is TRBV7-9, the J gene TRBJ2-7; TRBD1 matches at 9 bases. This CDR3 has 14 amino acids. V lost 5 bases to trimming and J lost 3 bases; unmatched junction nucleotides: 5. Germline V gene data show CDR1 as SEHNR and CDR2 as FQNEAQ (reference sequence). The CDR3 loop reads CASSTRTGDYEQYF. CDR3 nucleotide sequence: TGTGCCAGCAGCACTCGGACAGGGGACTACGAGCAGTACTTC.

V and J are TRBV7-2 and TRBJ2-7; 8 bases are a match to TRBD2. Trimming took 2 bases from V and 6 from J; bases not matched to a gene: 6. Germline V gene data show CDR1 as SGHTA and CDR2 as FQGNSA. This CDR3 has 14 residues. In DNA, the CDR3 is TGTGCCAGCAGCTTAATGGGACTAGTGGTCGAGCAGTACTTC. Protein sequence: CASSLMGLVVEQYF.

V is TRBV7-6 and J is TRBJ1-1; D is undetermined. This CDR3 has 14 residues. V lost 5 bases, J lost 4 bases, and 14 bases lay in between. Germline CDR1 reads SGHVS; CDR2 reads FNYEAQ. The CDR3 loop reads CASSPPGVGTEAFF. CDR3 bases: TGTGCCAGCAGCCCCCCCGGGGTTGGCACTGAAGCTTTCTTT.

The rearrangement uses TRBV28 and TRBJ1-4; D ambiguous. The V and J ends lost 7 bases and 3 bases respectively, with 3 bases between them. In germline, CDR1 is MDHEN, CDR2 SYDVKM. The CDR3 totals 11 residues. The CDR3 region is CASTANEKLFF. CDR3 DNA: TGTGCCAGCACTGCTAATGAAAAACTGTTTTTT.

The CDR3 loop is CASRRANEKLFF. The DNA for the CDR3 is TGTGCCAGCAGACGAGCTAATGAAAAACTGTTTTTT. The rearrangement links TRBV7-9 to TRBJ1-4; D is ambiguous. The CDR3 extends over 12 amino acids. V lost 6 bases and J lost 3, with 5 bases in between. In germline, CDR1 is SEHNR, CDR2 FQNEAQ (reference sequence). The complete variable domain, with remaining parts taken from reference TRBV7-9 and TRBJ1-4, reads DTGVSQNPRHKITKRGQNVTFRCDPISEHNRLYWYRQTLGQGPEFLTYFQNEAQLEKSRLLSDRFSAERPKGSFSTLEIQRTEQGDSAMYLCASRRANEKLFFGSGTQLSVL.